This T cell receptor (beta chain) was obtained from a study of blood T cell repertoires in COVID-19 (dated by TCRdb to the early 2020s). Context from the whole study: Samples from collaborators originated in the United States, Italy and Spain and spanned both the acute and convalescent phases of COVID-19. Samples were obtained from the ongoing ImmuneRACE study (first 160 participants) and from 1,254 subjects provided by 6 global collaborators. Nearly every sample came with metadata listing a de-identified subject ID, COVID-19 status, age in years and sex. Subjects who had been exposed to COVID-19, were actively infected with it, or had recovered from it provided the deeply sampled blood TCRbeta repertoires that made up the dataset. The prospective study material was composed of cDNA or gDNA derived from T cells, B-cell-depleted T cells, or PBMCs. HLA class I and class II types, where available, came from metadata supplied by the sample provider rather than from assay-based typing. The repertoires were released in a freely available public database meant as a resource for research on the immune response to SARS-CoV-2.

TCRbeta CDR3 regions were amplified from genomic DNA by means of the immunoSEQ Assay, a bias-controlled multiplex PCR. The study's own analysis went as follows. The number of nucleated cells in each sample was estimated by amplification of reference gene primers within the assay. To quantify the absolute abundance of each unique TCRbeta CDR3 rearrangement, sequence reads were collapsed and filtered. For each sample, productive Simpson clonality was calculated as the square root of Simpson's diversity index over productive rearrangements. TCRdb obtained this table from immuneACCESS and retained in-frame rearrangements with V and J assigned. These tables miss some clones; where compared with another copy, unresolved V genes account for less than half of the shortfall, and the remainder is unexplained. The DNA was the basis for D and trimming; V, J and clone size are from that table. This sample comprises about 250,000 clones, about 82% of them detected only once. The ten most abundant clones make up approximately 5.1% of the sample.

Beyond this particular receptor, the publication reports: How much clinical and demographic metadata was included differed by source and by participant, and the metadata was provided uncurated.

Note on this clone: Its antigen target is currently unknown. It has no much larger one-base neighbor in the sample; base qualities were not kept.

Counted from cysteine to phenylalanine, this CDR3 has 15 amino acids. Just CDR3 DNA is preserved here, 45 bases in frame from base 1. V gives up 4 bases and J gives up 6 bases, and the segment between their germline ends measures 16 bases. Based on the germline V gene (reference sequence), the CDR1 and CDR2 sequences are SGHNT and YYREEE. In Seattle, one collaborating source enrolled patients while the infection was active and tracked those patients longitudinally over the course of disease. The collaborating institutions used their own protocols to collect whole blood in K2EDTA tubes. Collaborator samples were shipped for TCRbeta analysis as frozen whole blood, isolated PBMCs, or DNA extracted from either sample type.

Rearrangement joined TRBV5-4 to TRBJ2-2, with the D gene not confidently named. What was sequenced was peripheral blood. The source is a man aged 50-59 years with COVID-19, enrolled during active disease. The CDR3 protein sequence reads: CASSPPPPRAGELFF. The sequenced DNA: TGTGCCAGCAGCCCCCCCCCTCCTCGCGCCGGGGAGCTGTTTTTT.